This note documents a single TCR beta chain sequence. This clone was seen only a few times. This clone's antigen is unknown. It has no much larger one-base neighbor in the sample; base qualities were not kept. Library creation used the immunoSEQ multiplex PCR assay. The multiplex PCR relied on a mix of 60 forward primers for TCR Vbeta segments and 13 reverse primers for TCR Jbeta segments. A multiplex PCR assay on genomic DNA amplified the CDR3 region of rearranged TCR beta genes. On the Illumina HiSeq System, the amplified TCR beta libraries were sequenced as 87-base-pair reads. As for how the authors treated the data: Across the 500 to 700 repertoires, a later analysis counted 75 million to 90 million unique TCR beta chains, roughly 11 million of which were shared by at least two donors. Raw reads were error-corrected and collapsed into unique sequences by a nearest-neighbor algorithm in which closely related sequences were merged to remove PCR and sequencing errors. CDR3 sequences were aligned to IMGT reference sequences to assign V, D and J gene segments. For a sequence to be retained, at least a six-nucleotide match to both a V gene segment and a J gene segment was required. A rearrangement was called productive if the CDR3 had no stop codons and remained in frame with V and J, and every other rearrangement was called non-productive. Following IMGT convention, CDR3 was defined as the stretch from the second conserved V-encoded cysteine to the conserved J-encoded phenylalanine. The earlier analysis of some 600 of the donors excluded sequences that lacked an unambiguous match to a single V gene segment. In an earlier analysis of about 590 of the donors, a V segment was called functional when productive rearrangements were above 56.7%, and segregating when the standard deviation between donors exceeded 5%. A statistical classification framework was built to diagnose cytomegalovirus status from the catalog of TCR beta chain sequences. In a later analysis, V and J genes were assigned by comparing TCR nucleotide sequences against IMGT/GENE-DB human TR gene sequences. The TCRdist pipeline was used in a later analysis to assign CDR3 sequences and most-parsimonious VDJ recombination scenarios. A later analysis defined each TCR beta chain by its CDR3 amino acid sequence plus V-gene family, and excluded reads lacking a unique V-gene family. As a way to deal with suspected cross-contamination and a sequencing artifact, a later analysis dropped over 550 nucleotide sequences that were highly shared and had low generation probability. For each public chain, a later analysis derived a clonal expansion index from normalized ranks of inferred template counts within each repertoire. Generation probabilities in a later analysis came from a VDJ recombination model fitted to out-of-frame rearrangements, and those results were checked against IGoR. In a later analysis, TCR-TCR, TCR-HLA and TCR-CMV co-occurrence was scored with hypergeometric tests, and a repertoire-size bias correction was applied to TCR pairs. False discovery rates were estimated in a later analysis by permuting HLA or CMV assignments 20 times. In a later analysis, co-occurring TCRs were grouped using DBSCAN, and TCRdist sequence similarity was added for clustering within HLA-allele-positive subsets. Co-occurrence clustering excluded repertoires with fewer than 30,000 or more than 120,000 public chains, plus five with anomalous nucleotide sharing. TCRdb retrieved this table from immuneACCESS and kept in-frame rearrangements only. Not all clones are present; in checked studies, unresolved V genes account for under half, and no reason is known for the remainder. That table supplies the V and J calls and clone size; D and trimming were determined from the DNA. The sample data list under 200,000 clones, and roughly 77% of these were observed just once. The ten largest clonotypes hold around 7.7% of the sample.

The sample is drawn from a study of cytomegalovirus exposure and HLA in healthy donors (dated by TCRdb to between 2016 and 2019). Some background on the complete study: According to an earlier analysis of a few hundred of the donors, 200 million or so T cells yielded 90 million to 140 million unique TCR beta sequences and roughly 280 Gb of sequence data. An early release that covered approximately 600 HLA-typed donors contained approximately 320 gigabases of sequencing data and 80 million or so unique TCR sequences. The genetic ancestry cluster associated with self-reported Caucasian donors included 65% to 90% of the 398 genotyped donors. The study was designed to test whether signatures of past pathogen exposure could be identified by cataloging public T cell receptors. The study used immunosequencing to profile the T cell repertoires of more than 650 subjects and linked those repertoires to cytomegalovirus serostatus. A separate validation cohort of approximately 120 different subjects was used in addition to the 666-subject first cohort. High-throughput TCR immunosequencing, statistical association of individual TCRs with disease status, and machine learning were combined to predict cytomegalovirus infection status. In a later analysis, previously published TCR beta repertoires from 666 donors were re-analyzed and high-resolution HLA genotyping was added so that TCR occurrence patterns could be studied. In the later analysis, no new phenotypic data were used to find candidate immune exposures; instead, reliance was placed on TCR beta sequences and their occurrence across donors. An earlier analysis of approximately 500 of the donors applied high-throughput TCR beta sequencing to assess whether each TCR beta V gene segment acted as functional or pseudogenic. Donor age, sex, ethnicity and CMV serostatus were compiled together with the repertoire data. In a later genetic analysis, genome-wide SNP genotypes for about 60% of the 666 donors were used, and that subset was treated as a discovery cohort. All discovery cohort repertoires had been generated on a single sequencing platform. Both class I and class II loci were covered by HLA typing, at four-digit resolution. The number of typed donors differed by locus: about 620-640 for A, B, C, DRB1 and DQB1; 522 for DQA1; over 600 for DPA1; and around 490 for DPB1. Because of strong linkage in the cohort, roughly five DR-DQ haplotypes were treated as single units for association and clustering. Across some 400 genotyped donors of the cohort, an average of about 220,000 unique TCR beta nucleotide sequences per donor were sequenced, and roughly 18% of those sequences were non-productive.

What the work shows at the level of the full study, not this receptor alone: According to a later analysis, most CMV-associated TCR beta chains appeared to be HLA-restricted, and the HLA associations seemed to be driven largely by CMV exposure. The study gave a list of about 150 TCR beta chains associated with cytomegalovirus. Most TCR sequences were observed very rarely across donors, whereas some public TCRs were present in many individuals. Correlated functional status among segregating V segments might be attributable to linkage disequilibrium, but an unknown experimental factor could not be ruled out. In an earlier analysis of more than 450 of the donors, most TCR beta V segments were observed in productive rearrangements about 87% or about 30% of the time, broadly matching IMGT annotations. The only immune exposure information available for the cohort was CMV serostatus. According to a later analysis, TCR association rates differed among HLA loci, with DRB1 alleles showing the most associated TCRs and HLA-C alleles showing the fewest. In both the original and validation cohorts, the classifier was reported to diagnose cytomegalovirus status with high specificity and sensitivity. Some IMGT-functional V segments, including TRBV6-2 and TRBV6-3, could not be distinguished by the 87-base-pair reads and were therefore excluded. A further reported finding was that TCR beta sequences accurately predicted the HLA-A and HLA-B alleles for most subjects in the first cohort. At a false discovery rate of 0.05, a later analysis linked approximately 18,000 TCR beta sequences to specific HLA alleles. An association between a missense DCLRE1C variant and V-gene and J-gene trimming of TCR beta chains was found in a later genetic analysis and replicated in an independent cohort. A group of highly shared sequence variants was considered likely to be a technical artifact of the sequencing pipeline. In a later analysis, HLA-associated TCR beta chains showed more clonal expansion and lower generation probabilities than non-associated chains that were equally common. Because counts were too low, some 16 rarely observed V segments, including chromosome 9 orphons, were excluded from the earlier analysis of some 590 of the donors. When HLA alleles, especially DR and DQ, strongly co-occurred, attributing TCR associations to individual alleles was difficult. This cohort had only TCR beta chains sequenced, and the lack of alpha or paired-chain data limited which features could be detected. According to a later genetic analysis, donors in an Asian-associated ancestry cluster had fewer N-insertions in productive TCRs than the approximately 710-donor mean. A later analysis reported that several top co-occurrence clusters appeared linked to parvovirus B19, influenza, CMV and Epstein-Barr virus. Because HLA typing was unavailable for some donors at each locus, only the typed subset was used in association tests. The presence/absence analyses assumed that sequencing depth was roughly uniform across donors, and that assumption may not be true. In vitro tests confirmed that a few of the cytomegalovirus-associated TCR beta chains recognize cytomegalovirus antigens. The authors suggested that the approach could potentially be generalized to other disease states and immunological phenotypes.

From a lookup of the germline V gene, CDR1 and CDR2 are SQVTM and ANQGSEA. The CDR3 measures 13 amino acids from cysteine to phenylalanine. Here the CDR3 DNA is all that survives: 39 bases in frame from base 1. V ends up 8 bases short and J 7 bases short, with an unmatched junction base count of 9. The cohort consisted of approximately 690 healthy bone marrow donors. All cohort members were sampled while nominally healthy, although unrecorded immune exposures were likely present. The donor was CMV seropositive and was included in the group of 250 to 350 seropositive cohort members. Each donor provided a peripheral blood sample, and peripheral blood mononuclear cells were used for TCR beta sequencing. Genomic DNA was extracted from the blood cell samples with the Qiagen DNeasy Blood Extraction Kit.

The chain links TRBV29-1 with TRBJ1-4; 8 central nucleotides agree with TRBD1. The TCR was taken from a woman aged 35 to 49 in good health and CMV-seropositive. Source material: PBMCs. The DNA sequence is given as TGCAGCTCTCAGGGGGCGCGAGGTGAAAAACTGTTTTTT. This codes for CSSQGARGEKLFF.